This TCR beta chain comes out of a study of T-cell reconstitution after alpha-beta-depleted transplantation in children. Notes on the study in general: Newly made T cells mostly supplied T-cell counts and diversity one year after transplant.

V shed 5 bases and J shed 5 bases, with 10 bases lying between them. CDR1 and CDR2 (germline): MNHNS, SASEGT. The CDR3 consists of 12 residues. Construction of the TCRbeta library involved unique molecular identifiers. Via MiXCR, TCRdb re-called the PCR reads, giving one row per CDR3 protein. The sample lists approximately 250,000 distinct CDR3 sequences; roughly a quarter were seen once. In its sample, this clonotype was seen many times. Its antigen is currently unknown. The TCR comes from a girl under 10 years old with Fanconi anemia, due to receive a stem cell transplant. The V and J genes are TRBV6-1 and TRBJ2-7, with D maybe TRBD2 (5 bases). Specimen: PBMCs, collected before TCRalphabeta/CD19-depleted stem cell transplant. CDR3 DNA: TGTGCCAGCAGTCAAACTAGTAACGAGCAGTACTTC. Translating gives CASSQTSNEQYF.